These 25 T cell receptor beta chains came from one sample sequenced in a study of blood T cell repertoires in COVID-19. The data were produced by immunoSEQ multiplex PCR, yet TCRdb's version contains in-frame clones alone and is incomplete. The sample includes 200,000 to 300,000 clones, 75% to 90% seen only once; the top ten take 3.5% to 4.5%. The sample comprised peripheral blood. Source of these receptors: a woman between 40 and 55 years old with acute or convalescent COVID-19.

This clone has only one observation. This chain connects TRBV27 to TRBJ1-2, with 10 bases aligning to TRBD1. The V and J ends lost 5 bases and 4 bases, in that order; junction bases with no gene match: 7. Looked up from germline, CDR1 is MNHEY and CDR2 is SMNVEV (reference sequence). This CDR3 is built from 15 residues. Written as DNA, the CDR3 is TGTGCCAGCAGTCCCGACAGGGGGCCAGGCTATGGCTACACCTTC. Amino acid sequence: CASSPDRGPGYGYTF.

The V gene is TRBV27, the J gene TRBJ2-5; the match to TRBD2 covers 8 bases. The CDR3 runs to 15 residues. The V gene end was trimmed by 3 bases and the J gene end by 1 base; junction bases not matched to a gene: 4. Per the germline V gene, CDR1 is MNHEY and CDR2 is SMNVEV (reference sequence). CDR3 region: CASSFRGGLQETQYF. The CDR3 DNA reads as TGTGCCAGCAGTTTTCGGGGGGGCCTCCAAGAGACCCAGTACTTC.

This clone was detected only once. J is TRBJ2-2 and V is TRBV3-1 (or the pseudogene TRBV3-2), with D maybe TRBD2 (5 bases). This CDR3 comprises 16 residues. V shed 1 base and J shed 5 bases, with 14 bases lying between them. CDR1 is LGHDT and CDR2 is YNNKEL in the germline V gene (reference sequence). The CDR3 DNA sequence: TGTGCCAGCAGCCAAGCTGGGAGTAAGGTTACCGGGGAGCTGTTTTTT. Protein product: CASSQAGSKVTGELFF.

The J gene is TRBJ1-3, the V gene TRBV5-1, with D perhaps TRBD1 (6 bases). The germline V gene has CDR1 SGHRS and CDR2 YFSETQ. CDR3 length equals 19 residues. The germline V and J ends were trimmed by 2 bases and 4 bases, with 25 bases remaining between them. CDR3 coding DNA: TGCGCCAGCAGCTTTGCGCCGGGACAACTAACAGGAGCAGGAAACACCATATATTTT. This sequence encodes CASSFAPGQLTGAGNTIYF. The variable domain in full, completed from reference TRBV5-1 and TRBJ1-3, reads KAGVTQTPRYLIKTRGQQVTLSCSPISGHRSVSWYQQTPGQGLQFLFEYFSETQRNKGNFPGRFSGRQFSNSRSEMNVSTLELGDSALYLCASSFAPGQLTGAGNTIYFGEGSWLTVV.

The chain combines TRBV19 with TRBJ2-1, with 9 bases that match TRBD1. Germline loops: CDR1 LNHDA, CDR2 SQIVND (reference sequence). CDR3 size: 15 residues. With 3 bases clipped from V and 7 bases from J, the junction kept 7 bases outside the gene matches. CDR3 DNA: TGTGCCAGTAGTATGGCCGGGACAGGGCTAAATGAGCAGTTCTTC. Translation gives CASSMAGTGLNEQFF.

V usage is TRBV29-1 and J usage is TRBJ1-2; 8 bases map to TRBD1. V gave up 8 bases and J gave up 5 bases; unmatched junction bases: 10. This CDR3 contains 13 residues. Germline CDR1 reads SQVTM; CDR2 reads ANQGSEA. The CDR3 DNA follows: TGCAGCACCAGGGAGGACAGGGCGTATGGCTACACCTTC. Translating it yields CSTREDRAYGYTF.

The chain carries TRBV29-1 and TRBJ1-1; D perhaps matches TRBD1 (5 bases). Trimming cost V 0 bases and J 4 bases, with 15 bases left between them. The CDR3 covers 15 residues. The germline CDR1 and CDR2 sequences are SQVTM and ANQGSEA. CDR3 loop: CSVEEWGPGATEAFF. The CDR3 DNA is TGCAGCGTTGAAGAGTGGGGCCCGGGAGCCACTGAAGCTTTCTTT. Full variable domain (missing parts from reference TRBV29-1 and TRBJ1-1): SAVISQKPSRDICQRGTSLTIQCQVDSQVTMMFWYRQQPGQSLTLIATANQGSEATYESGFVIDKFPISRPNLTFSTLTVSNMSPEDSSIYLCSVEEWGPGATEAFFGQGTRLTVV.

The chain's CDR3 is CASSNTGAFTDTQYF. The CDR3 DNA is TGTGCCAGCAGTAACACAGGGGCCTTCACAGATACGCAGTATTTT. V gene TRBV27 combines with J gene TRBJ2-3; 7 bases are shared with TRBD1. Germline V gives CDR1 MNHEY, CDR2 SMNVEV (reference sequence). The CDR3 is made up of 15 amino acids. After removal of 5 bases from V and 2 bases from J, the junction contained 7 bases not matched to a gene.

This clone was seen once. At the DNA level, this CDR3 is encoded by other sequences in the same sample as well. The CDR3 spells CASSPRQGASNQPQHF. The CDR3 nucleotides are TGTGCCAGCTCACCAAGGCAGGGGGCTAGCAATCAGCCCCAGCATTTT. The chain couples TRBV18 to TRBJ1-5; 8 bases map to TRBD1. J was trimmed by 0 bases and V by 2 bases; bases with no gene match: 3. The length of the CDR3 is 16 residues. Germline CDR1 is KGHSH and CDR2 is LQKENI.

The genes are TRBV5-5 and TRBJ1-6, with TRBD1 as a possible D gene (6 bases). The germline CDR1 and CDR2 sequences are SGHKS and YYEKEE (reference sequence). V lost 0 bases, J lost 9 bases, and 13 bases lay in between. The CDR3 has 15 amino acids. The CDR3 nucleotides read TGTGCCAGCAGCTTGGCCGACAGGACGGGTTCACCCCTCCACTTT. It specifies CASSLADRTGSPLHF.

This clone occurred a few times. The V and J genes are TRBV11-1 and TRBJ1-1, with D possibly matching TRBD1 (6 bases). V was clipped by 2 bases and J by 3 bases, with 10 bases between them. The CDR3 is made up of 14 amino acids. Germline assignment: CDR1 SGHAT and CDR2 FQDESV (reference sequence). The CDR3 loop reads CASSLIEGDTEAFF. The CDR3 DNA sequence: TGTGCCAGCAGCTTAATAGAGGGGGACACTGAAGCTTTCTTT. Full variable domain (missing parts from reference TRBV11-1 and TRBJ1-1): EAEVAQSPRYKITEKSQAVAFWCDPISGHATLYWYRQILGQGPELLVQFQDESVVDDSQLPKDRFSAERLKGVDSTLKIQPAELGDSAMYLCASSLIEGDTEAFFGQGTRLTVV.

The chain employs TRBV2 and TRBJ2-2, with 10 bases matching TRBD1. J gave up 4 bases and V 4 bases, and 0 bases lay outside the gene matches. This CDR3 has 14 amino acids. Germline V lookup: CDR1 SNHLY, CDR2 FYNNEI. CDR3 sequence: CASSGTGGTGELFF. As DNA, the CDR3 is TGTGCCAGCAGTGGGACAGGGGGCACCGGGGAGCTGTTTTTT.

The V gene is TRBV12-5, the J gene TRBJ1-2; perhaps TRBD1 as D (6 bases). The CDR3 has 17 amino acids. Germline-derived CDR1 and CDR2 are LGHNT and FRNRAP. V was shortened by 7 bases and J by 0 bases, with 21 bases between the two germline ends. CDR3 sequence (DNA): TGTGCTAGTGCTCCAATTATAGGACAGCAATCTAACTATGGCTACACCTTC. Protein product: CASAPIIGQQSNYGYTF. The whole variable domain, filled in from reference TRBV12-5 and TRBJ1-2, reads DARVTQTPRHKVTEMGQEVTMRCQPILGHNTVFWYRQTMMQGLELLAYFRNRAPLDDSGMPKDRFSAEMPDATLATLKIQPSEPRDSAVYFCASAPIIGQQSNYGYTFGSGTRLTVV.

The rearrangement joins TRBV27 to TRBJ2-1; 9 bases are a match to TRBD1. This CDR3 contains 14 residues. Germline V gives CDR1 MNHEY, CDR2 SMNVEV (reference sequence). The ends lost 5 bases at V and 8 bases at J; junction bases unmatched: 7. This CDR3 is CASSPGQGIDEQFF. Written as DNA, the CDR3 is TGTGCCAGCAGTCCCGGACAGGGGATCGATGAGCAGTTCTTC.

The genes are TRBV5-1 and TRBJ2-5, with a weak D call TRBD2 (7 bases). The V and J ends lost 4 bases and 0 bases respectively, with 16 bases between them. The CDR3 has 16 residues. Germline CDR1 reads SGHRS; CDR2 reads YFSETQ. The CDR3 loop is CASSPGRGAYQETQYF. CDR3 in DNA: TGCGCCAGCAGCCCAGGGAGGGGGGCATACCAAGAGACCCAGTACTTC.

The chain combines TRBV19 with TRBJ2-3, with 7 bases that match TRBD1. Germline V lookup: CDR1 LNHDA, CDR2 SQIVND (reference sequence). V trimming: 0 bases; J trimming: 1 base; junction bases outside the gene matches: 7. This CDR3 spans 17 amino acids. The CDR3 DNA sequence: TGTGCCAGTAGTATAGATCCTAAGGGGGCGGGCACAGATACGCAGTATTTT. Translating it yields CASSIDPKGAGTDTQYF. Using reference TRBV19 and TRBJ2-3 for the parts outside the CDR3, the full variable domain is DGGITQSPKYLFRKEGQNVTLSCEQNLNHDAMYWYRQDPGQGLRLIYYSQIVNDFQKGDIAEGYSVSREKKESFPLTVTSAQKNPTAFYLCASSIDPKGAGTDTQYFGPGTRLTVL.

V is TRBV12-3 or TRBV12-4 and J is TRBJ2-3; D gene uncertain. This CDR3 is 13 amino acids long. V lost 3 bases to trimming and J lost 6 bases, with 10 bases between them. CDR3 loop: CASSFLARDTQYF. The CDR3 nucleotides read TGTGCCAGCAGTTTTTTGGCGCGGGATACGCAGTATTTT.

The chain is built from TRBV3-1 (or the pseudogene TRBV3-2) and TRBJ2-3; no clear D gene. V dropped 0 bases and J dropped 7 bases, with 11 bases sitting between them. The germline CDR1 and CDR2 sequences are LGHDT and YNNKEL (reference sequence). This CDR3 is built from 14 residues. The CDR3 region has the DNA TGTGCCAGCAGCCAAGATGCTAGGTTGAATACGCAGTATTTT. Its translation: CASSQDARLNTQYF.

This chain uses TRBV6-2 or TRBV6-3 with TRBJ1-1, with no clear D. V gave up 3 bases and J gave up 4 bases, with 3 bases separating them. In germline, CDR1 is MNHEY, CDR2 SVGEGT. The CDR3 totals 11 residues. Here the CDR3 DNA reads TGTGCCAGCAGTTATAGCACTGAAGCTTTCTTT. Translated: CASSYSTEAFF.

This sequence joins TRBV9 and TRBJ2-3; 9 bases are a match to TRBD2. The germline gives CDR1 SGDLS, CDR2 YYNGEE. The length of the CDR3 is 16 residues. Trimming took 0 bases from V and 4 from J; bases not matched to a gene: 6. The CDR3 DNA reads as TGTGCCAGCAGCGTAGCGGCGGGGGGGCCAGCAGATACGCAGTATTTT. Amino acid sequence: CASSVAAGGPADTQYF. Together with reference TRBV9 and TRBJ2-3, the CDR3 gives the full variable domain: DSGVTQTPKHLITATGQRVTLRCSPRSGDLSVYWYQQSLDQGLQFLIQYYNGEERAKGNILERFSAQQFPDLHSELNLSSLELGDSALYFCASSVAAGGPADTQYFGPGTRLTVL.

This clone was recorded at least ten times. The V call is TRBV2, the J call TRBJ1-2; weak D call: TRBD1 (6 bases). V was clipped by 2 bases and J by 6 bases, with 19 bases between them. Germline CDR1 SNHLY, CDR2 FYNNEI. CDR3 length: 16 amino acids. DNA for the CDR3: TGTGCCAGCAGTGAAACAGGGCCGCCCGGAACGGATGGCTACACCTTC. Translated: CASSETGPPGTDGYTF.

This chain links TRBV10-3 with TRBJ2-3, with TRBD2 matching over 7 bases. Germline V lookup: CDR1 ENHRY, CDR2 SYGVKD. The J segment lost 7 bases and the V segment lost 10 bases, leaving 11 bases of the junction unmatched. The CDR3 consists of 13 residues. Written as DNA, the CDR3 is TGTGCCACCCAAACCCTAGCGGCGAATACGCAGTATTTT. Protein sequence: CATQTLAANTQYF.

The V call is TRBV19, the J call TRBJ2-2, with D possibly matching TRBD2 (5 bases). Trimming took 6 bases from V and 4 from J, leaving 15 bases between them. In germline, CDR1 is LNHDA, CDR2 SQIVND (reference sequence). The CDR3 is made up of 15 amino acids. The CDR3 reads CASSPTSLVTGELFF. The CDR3 region has the DNA TGTGCCAGTAGCCCAACTAGTTTAGTCACCGGGGAGCTGTTTTTT.

The chain recombines TRBV6-1 with TRBJ2-1; 8 bases fit TRBD1. In germline, CDR1 is MNHNS, CDR2 SASEGT. V trimming: 2 bases; J trimming: 4 bases; junction bases outside the gene matches: 4. CDR3 length: 15 amino acids. The CDR3 DNA is TGTGCCAGCAGTGAATCCAGGGGGCTATACAATGAGCAGTTCTTC. Its protein product is CASSESRGLYNEQFF.

The chain combines TRBV7-2 with TRBJ2-5; TRBD2 matches at 7 bases. From germline, CDR1 is SGHTA and CDR2 FQGNSA. There are 13 residues in the CDR3. V lost 6 bases and J lost 4; bases outside the gene matches: 5. CDR3 sequence reads: CASSRGRGETQYF. CDR3 DNA: TGTGCCAGCAGTCGGGGGAGGGGAGAGACCCAGTACTTC.